What follows describes a single T cell receptor beta chain. The data belong to a study of blood T cell repertoires in COVID-19. V lost 3 bases and J lost 4, with 6 bases in between. CDR1 is KGHSH and CDR2 is LQKENI in the germline V gene. CDR3 length equals 12 residues. Sequenced by immunoSEQ multiplex PCR; TCRdb stores in-frame clones only, minus some. The table shows 150,000 to 200,000 clones, with around 85% occurring only once. This sequence was found in a human donor with acute or convalescent COVID-19. The donor label of this sample is uncertain. Sequenced: peripheral blood. The gene calls are TRBV18 and TRBJ1-2; the D is unclear. The CDR3 DNA is TGTGCCAGCTCACCTGGCCTCTATGGCTACACCTTC. It encodes CASSPGLYGYTF.